The entry below gives a single T cell receptor (beta chain) sequence along with its context. The antigen this receptor binds is unknown. No base-level quality is on record; no much larger clone is a single base apart. RNA was extracted using the RNeasy kit, and roughly 0.45 to 1 ug of the RNA was reverse transcribed with random hexamers. TCR beta CDR3 regions were amplified with the immunoSEQ multiplex PCR assay covering 54 Vbeta and 13 Jbeta segments. To correct PCR amplification bias, a synthetic template baseline was used for both primer optimization and computational correction. The authors processed their data as follows. Reads were assigned to V, D and J genes according to IMGT and analyzed in immunoSEQ Analyzer, with only productive sequences retained. Clonality was calculated as one minus the Shannon entropy normalized by log2 of the number of productive unique sequences. For each patient and control, public and private clones were evaluated among the 100 most prevalent clones. Susac-specific clones were defined as absent from healthy and MS cohorts, over a thousand published viral clones and other ImmuneACCESS disease sequences. In-frame beta chains were kept once TCRdb had trimmed the public reads at Q25 with fastp and called clones with MiXCR. Each CDR3 protein appears once, grouped with its most common genes and DNA. The V and J calls here are based on TCRdb, not the publication. The sample records about 300,000 distinct CDR3 sequences, roughly 85% of which are singletons. Together, the top ten hold roughly 0.21% of the sample.

This specimen comes from a study of CD8 T cells in Susac syndrome (dated by TCRdb to between 2018 and 2020). In the study overall: Whether CD8+ T cell activation and differentiation in Susac syndrome was antigen driven was tested using repertoire sequencing. The clonality of the CD8+ T cell repertoire was compared across about a dozen healthy donors, some 14 Susac syndrome patients and around 15 multiple sclerosis patients.

The V end gives up 4 bases and the J end 2 bases, leaving 6 bases in the junction not matched to a gene. Inclusive of the bounding cysteine and phenylalanine, the CDR3 is 16 residues long. This entry keeps only the CDR3 DNA: 48 bases, framed from base 1. CDR1 and CDR2 are read off the germline V gene as MGHRA and YSYEKL. Overall results and qualifications from the work: The number of individuals in the TCR sequencing and HLA analysis was recognized as being relatively small.

High-throughput TCR beta sequencing profiled peripheral blood CD8+ and CD4+ T cells from healthy donors, Susac syndrome patients and multiple sclerosis patients. The multiple sclerosis controls were treatment-naive patients who had stable or active relapsing-remitting disease and met the revised McDonald criteria. CD8+ TEMRA cells were enriched by FACS, while bulk CD8+ and CD4+ T cells were purified by magnetic negative isolation. Blood was collected in EDTA tubes and processed within 24 hours, with PBMCs isolated through density gradient centrifugation. PBMCs destined for TCR sequencing were cryopreserved in liquid nitrogen and later thawed in a 37 °C water bath. Purity of sorted or isolated CD4+, CD8+ and CD8+ TEMRA cells was at least 90%.

The rearranged segments are TRBV4-1 and TRBJ2-3; 10 bases in the junction line up with TRBD2. Material: CD8+ T cells from PBMCs. The clonotype was recovered from a human donor with multiple sclerosis. The base sequence is TGCGCCAGCAGCCGGGTACTAGCGGGATCCACAGATACGCAGTATTTT. Its protein reads: CASSRVLAGSTDTQYF.